This T cell receptor (beta chain) stems from a study of shared clonotypes between healthy human individuals. Notes on the study in general: Generally, estimated richness proved larger in naive subsets than it did in memory subsets. Rarefaction analysis demonstrated incomplete sorted-subset sequencing notwithstanding large depth.

As concerns this clone: Its antigen is still unknown.

Samples underwent the assay at deep level. Clones were sequenced by immunoSEQ multiplex PCR, and TCRdb holds only the in-frame ones, with some missing. The sample consists of about 800,000 clones, 96% of them appearing once. V was cut by 2 bases and J by 3 bases, with 13 bases left in between. Germline CDR1 and CDR2: MNHEY and SMNVEV (reference sequence). There are 15 residues in the CDR3. Terminally differentiated effector memory CD45RA+ cells were excluded by CCR7 positive selection of CD45RO-negative cells. The source is a man younger than 45 in good health. Sequenced: naive CD8+ T cells sorted from blood. The V call is TRBV27, the J call TRBJ2-5, with a weak D call TRBD2 (5 bases). In DNA, the CDR3 is TGTGCCAGCAGTTTAACTAGTGGGATGGAAGAGACCCAGTACTTC. Translated, it gives CASSLTSGMEETQYF.